The 30 T cell receptor beta chains below come from one sample, sequenced in a study of regulatory T cells in long-lasting Graves disease (dated by TCRdb to the early 2020s). The time point label here, explained by the study, means: persistent/refractory GD, antithyroid drugs over 5 years with positive TRAb. For both TCR sequencing and RNA sequencing, RNA was extracted from PBMCs in TRIzol. The library was obtained by multiplex PCR. Sequenced on an Illumina HiSeq 4000. To build TCR beta libraries, CDR3 regions were amplified by Arm-PCR using iRepertoire HTBI primers. Clones were called with MiXCR by TCRdb after fastp trimmed the public reads at Q25, and only in-frame beta chains were retained. One record per CDR3 amino acid sequence lists the most common genes and DNA. This sample comprises about 450,000 distinct CDR3 sequences, about a quarter of them detected only once. About a quarter of the sample is taken by the ten largest.

The sample consisted of peripheral blood mononuclear cells (PBMCs), taken when the disease was refractory, from a patient treated with antithyroid drugs. The receptors were gathered from a female donor with Graves disease.

The chain combines TRBV6-1 with TRBJ1-3, with D uncertain. The CDR3 contains 13 residues. Trimming took 5 bases from V and 3 from J, leaving 8 bases between them. Germline CDR1 reads MNHNS; CDR2 reads SASEGT. The CDR3 reads CASSTMLGNTIYF. DNA for the CDR3: TGTGCCAGCAGTACCATGCTTGGAAACACCATATATTTT.

The V call is TRBV14, the J call TRBJ1-1; 7 bases line up with TRBD1. Trimming at V came to 3 bases and at J to 7 bases, leaving 8 bases not matched to a gene. Germline CDR1 is SGHDN and CDR2 is FVKESK. The CDR3 is 14 amino acids. The CDR3 loop reads CASSHRGQVREAFF. The CDR3 bases are TGTGCCAGCAGCCACCGAGGACAGGTTCGTGAAGCTTTCTTT.

This clonotype has more than one count but fewer than ten. V and J are TRBV29-1 and TRBJ1-1; D ambiguous. The CDR3 sequence is 14 residues long. Looked up from germline, CDR1 is SQVTM and CDR2 is ANQGSEA. The V gene lost 7 bases and the J gene lost 1 base, with 16 bases spanning the gap. The CDR3 loop is CSAQKDWGNTEAFF. The CDR3 DNA is TGCAGCGCCCAAAAGGACTGGGGGAACACTGAAGCTTTCTTT.

This clonotype has more than one count but fewer than ten. The chain couples TRBV20-1 to TRBJ2-7; 12 bases align to TRBD2. The V and J ends lost 4 bases and 4 bases, in that order; junction bases with no gene match: 2. Germline-derived CDR1 and CDR2 are DFQATT and SNEGSKA (reference sequence). The length of the CDR3 is 13 residues. In DNA form, the CDR3 reads TGCAGTGCTAAAACTAGCGGGAGGTACGAGCAGTACTTC. Protein product: CSAKTSGRYEQYF.

This clonotype was seen repeatedly, ten times or more. The rearrangement joins TRBV25-1 to TRBJ1-4; D perhaps matches TRBD1 (6 bases). Germline V gene sequence: CDR1 MGHDK, CDR2 SYGVNS. Trimming took off 4 bases at V and 8 bases at J, with 17 bases between the two ends. The CDR3 totals 15 residues. CDR3 loop: CASSVVGAAEEKLFF. The CDR3 nucleotides read TGTGCCAGCAGTGTTGTGGGGGCTGCGGAGGAAAAACTGTTTTTT.

This clonotype was recorded many times. The V gene is TRBV28, the J gene TRBJ1-5; D remains ambiguous. V was pared by 3 bases and J by 5 bases, with 2 bases between. The CDR3 runs to 11 residues. The germline CDR1 and CDR2 sequences are MDHEN and SYDVKM. This chain's CDR3 is CASSLDQPQHF. The CDR3 nucleotides read TGTGCCAGCAGTTTGGATCAGCCCCAGCATTTT.

About this clonotype: Possible read error: a much larger clone is one base away. This is likely a read error, given that the CDR3 carries no conserved phenylalanine or tryptophan at its end. V and J are TRBV30 and TRBJ1-2; tentative D call: TRBD1 (5 bases). Germline values: CDR1 GTSNPN, CDR2 SVGIG (reference sequence). The CDR3 has 12 amino acids. The ends were cut back, 3 bases at V and 8 bases at J, with 13 bases in the middle. The CDR3 nucleotides read TGTGCCTGGAGAGATCCGGGACGGGGCTACACCCTC. It encodes CAWRDPGRGYTL.

This clonotype was found many times. The V call is TRBV12-3 or TRBV12-4, the J call TRBJ2-7, with D uncertain. V was trimmed by 3 bases and J by 6 bases, leaving 12 bases between them. The length of the CDR3 is 13 residues. The CDR3: CASSFLGTGEQYF. CDR3 in DNA: TGTGCCAGCAGTTTCTTGGGTACCGGCGAGCAGTACTTC.

The chain is built from TRBV18 and TRBJ2-2; possibly TRBD1 for D (6 bases). This CDR3 is 16 amino acids long. Germline CDR1 is KGHSH and CDR2 is LQKENI. V was trimmed by 5 bases and J by 6 bases, leaving 19 bases between them. Here the CDR3 DNA reads TGTGCCAGCTCAGCGAAGTCCGACAGGCAGGCCGGGGAGCTGTTTTTT. It encodes CASSAKSDRQAGELFF.

This clonotype has at least ten counts. The chain carries TRBV11-2 and TRBJ2-7, with 7 positions matching TRBD1. The CDR3 contains 14 residues. The germline V gene encodes CDR1 SGHAT and CDR2 FQNNGV. J gave up 2 bases and V 5 bases, and 6 bases lay outside the gene matches. In DNA form, the CDR3 reads TGTGCCAGCAGCCCCCCCGGGACAGCCTACGAGCAGTACTTC. Its protein product is CASSPPGTAYEQYF.

This clonotype was seen a handful of times. The rearrangement uses TRBV6-1 and TRBJ2-2; D gene unclear. V was shortened by 7 bases and J by 7 bases, with 13 bases between the two germline ends. The CDR3 has 13 amino acids. CDR1 is MNHNS, CDR2 SASEGT, per germline. The CDR3 DNA sequence: TGTGCCAGCATTATTAATTTGAACGGGGAGCTGTTTTTT. This codes for CASIINLNGELFF.

The table lists this clonotype with a few counts. The genes are TRBV20-1 and TRBJ2-5; D is perhaps TRBD1 or TRBD2 (5 bases each). Germline V gene sequence: CDR1 DFQATT, CDR2 SNEGSKA (reference sequence). This CDR3 is built from 13 residues. V shed 6 bases and J shed 1 base, with 12 bases lying between them. For the CDR3, the DNA is TGCAGTGCCACGGGACGGCTCCAAGAGACCCAGTACTTC. This gives the protein CSATGRLQETQYF.

This clonotype was detected many times. The chain has TRBV24-1 and TRBJ1-2; TRBD1 aligns across 8 bases. The CDR3 has 13 residues. CDR1 is KGHDR and CDR2 is SFDVKD in the germline V gene. Unmatched junction bases numbered 7, after V lost 10 bases and J lost 4 bases. The CDR3 region is CATNPGGGYGYTF. The CDR3 DNA follows: TGTGCCACTAACCCAGGGGGCGGCTATGGCTACACCTTC.

This clonotype appeared many times. The chain combines TRBV7-6 with TRBJ2-7, with 9 bases aligning to TRBD1. There are 15 residues in the CDR3. Germline V gene data show CDR1 as SGHVS and CDR2 as FNYEAQ. Germline trimming cut 5 bases from V and 5 bases from J; bases unmatched to any gene: 10. The DNA for the CDR3 is TGTGCCAGCAGCCCTAGATTGGGACAGGGTCACGAGCAGTACTTC. This encodes CASSPRLGQGHEQYF.

Worth noting for this clonotype: This may stem from a read error, because a much larger clone lies one nucleotide away. This chain connects TRBV6-2 or TRBV6-3 to TRBJ2-7, with 8 bases identical to TRBD2. The CDR3 runs 15 residues. J gave up 6 bases and V 0 bases, and 7 bases lay outside the gene matches. Per germline, CDR1 MNHEY and CDR2 SVGEGT. CDR3: CASSYSTSGGSEQYF. CDR3 sequence (DNA): TGTGCCAGCAGTTACTCGACAAGCGGGGGTAGCGAGCAGTACTTC.

This chain links TRBV29-1 with TRBJ1-1; 7 nucleotides agree with TRBD1. Germline V lookup: CDR1 SQVTM, CDR2 ANQGSEA. Losses at the gene ends were 6 bases for V and 4 bases for J; bases not matched to a gene: 11. The CDR3 has 14 residues. The DNA of the CDR3 is TGCAGCGTCGCCTCTTGGCAGGGGGGCACTGAAGCTTTCTTT. Translated, it gives CSVASWQGGTEAFF.

This clonotype was seen repeatedly, ten times or more. The V call is TRBV7-9, the J call TRBJ1-4; 7 bases agree with TRBD1. Trimming took 1 base from V and 5 from J; bases not matched to a gene: 1. The CDR3 sequence is 14 residues long. Germline V gives CDR1 SEHNR, CDR2 FQNEAQ (reference sequence). The CDR3 region has the DNA TGTGCCAGCAGCTTAGACAGGGGAAATGAAAAACTGTTTTTT. It encodes CASSLDRGNEKLFF.

The J gene is TRBJ2-5, the V gene TRBV29-1; the match to TRBD2 covers 7 bases. The CDR3 runs 11 residues. V lost 7 bases and J lost 4; bases outside the gene matches: 3. The germline V gene encodes CDR1 SQVTM and CDR2 ANQGSEA. The CDR3 here is CSAERGETQYF. DNA of the CDR3: TGCAGCGCCGAGCGGGGAGAGACCCAGTACTTC.

The genes are TRBV6-2 or TRBV6-3 and TRBJ1-5, with D tentatively TRBD1 (5 bases). This CDR3 spans 18 amino acids. V dropped 3 bases and J dropped 5 bases, with 23 bases sitting between them. The germline V gene has CDR1 MNHEY and CDR2 SVGEGT. The CDR3: CASSYAPGANRLDQPQHF. The CDR3, as DNA: TGTGCCAGCAGTTATGCCCCCGGGGCCAACCGGTTAGATCAGCCCCAGCATTTT.

V is TRBV20-1 and J is TRBJ2-3; 11 bases line up with TRBD2. This CDR3 is built from 19 residues. The ends lost 0 bases at V and 3 bases at J; junction bases unmatched: 14. CDR1 and CDR2 from the germline V gene are DFQATT and SNEGSKA (reference sequence). CDR3 in DNA: TGCAGTGCTAGAGATCACCGGGGGGGAATAGCGGGGGGGACAGATACGCAGTATTTT. Translated, it gives CSARDHRGGIAGGTDTQYF.

The chain is built from TRBV6-1 and TRBJ1-5; D not resolved. The ends were cut back, 5 bases at V and 6 bases at J, with 14 bases in the middle. Germline CDR1 and CDR2: MNHNS and SASEGT. This CDR3 is 14 amino acids long. CDR3 in DNA: TGTGCCAGCAGTCCCGCCTTTTCTGGTCAGCCCCAGCATTTT. Translating gives CASSPAFSGQPQHF.

This clonotype was counted only a few times. The chain recombines TRBV19 with TRBJ2-7; 12 positions agree with TRBD2. Germline V lookup: CDR1 LNHDA, CDR2 SQIVND (reference sequence). The length of the CDR3 is 16 residues. The V gene end was trimmed by 6 bases and the J gene end by 0 bases; junction bases not matched to a gene: 6. The CDR3 DNA reads TGTGCCAGTAGACTAGCGGGAGGCTTCAACTCCTACGAGCAGTACTTC. It is translated as CASRLAGGFNSYEQYF.

The V gene is TRBV20-1, the J gene TRBJ2-7; 12 bases line up with TRBD2. V was pared by 5 bases and J by 5 bases, with 10 bases of the junction left unmatched. CDR1 DFQATT and CDR2 SNEGSKA come from the germline V gene (reference sequence). The CDR3 has 15 amino acids. This CDR3 reads CSADSSGRAGDEQYF. CDR3 in DNA: TGCAGTGCTGATTCTAGCGGGAGGGCCGGGGACGAGCAGTACTTC.

The rearrangement links TRBV20-1 to TRBJ1-1, with unresolved D. Germline lookup yields CDR1 DFQATT and CDR2 SNEGSKA (reference sequence). The CDR3 sequence is 13 residues long. Trimming shortened V by 3 bases and J by 1 base, and 9 bases separated the two germline ends. The CDR3 DNA reads as TGCAGTGCTAGCTCGGCTGAGAACACTGAAGCTTTCTTT. It codes for CSASSAENTEAFF.

This clonotype has a handful of counts. This chain uses TRBV15 with TRBJ2-1, with TRBD2 matching 9 bases. CDR1 LNHNV and CDR2 YYDKDF come from the germline V gene (reference sequence). The V and J ends lost 5 bases and 5 bases, in that order; junction bases with no gene match: 7. The CDR3 is made up of 15 amino acids. CDR3 bases: TGTGCCACCAGCTTCGGACTAGCGCTAAACAATGAGCAGTTCTTC. Its protein product is CATSFGLALNNEQFF.

The chain links TRBV3-1 to TRBJ1-1, with a tentative D call TRBD1 (5 bases). In germline, CDR1 is LGHDT, CDR2 YNNKEL (reference sequence). V was pared by 1 base and J by 4 bases, with 13 bases between. The CDR3 covers 15 residues. The CDR3: CASSQVSRVSTEAFF. In nucleotides, the CDR3 is TGTGCCAGCAGCCAAGTTTCCAGGGTGAGCACTGAAGCTTTCTTT.

This clonotype was observed at least ten times. The rearrangement joins TRBV28 to TRBJ2-7; tentative D call: TRBD2 (5 bases). V lost 10 bases, J lost 5 bases, and 18 bases lay in between. The CDR3 is 13 amino acids. CDR1 and CDR2 from the germline V gene are MDHEN and SYDVKM. CDR3 protein: CATGGSLKDEQYF. The CDR3 bases are TGTGCCACCGGAGGCTCGCTTAAGGACGAGCAGTACTTC. Supplemented by reference TRBV28 and TRBJ2-7, the full variable domain reads DVKVTQSSRYLVKRTGEKVFLECVQDMDHENMFWYRQDPGLGLRLIYFSYDVKMKEKGDIPEGYSVSREKKERFSLILESASTNQTSMYLCATGGSLKDEQYFGPGTRLTVT.

This clonotype was detected many times. The chain has TRBV20-1 and TRBJ2-1; 10 bases map to TRBD2. Germline CDR1 reads DFQATT; CDR2 reads SNEGSKA (reference sequence). V shed 2 bases and J 5 bases; nucleotides not matched to a gene: 3. This CDR3 comprises 14 residues. The CDR3 sequence: CSARLAGAHNEQFF. The CDR3 coding sequence is TGCAGTGCTAGACTAGCGGGAGCCCACAATGAGCAGTTCTTC.

At least ten counts were recorded for this clonotype. The chain is built from TRBV20-1 and TRBJ1-2; possibly TRBD1 for D (5 bases). V was shortened by 5 bases and J by 4 bases, with 14 bases between the two germline ends. This CDR3 is 13 amino acids long. Germline V gene sequence: CDR1 DFQATT, CDR2 SNEGSKA (reference sequence). Here the CDR3 DNA reads TGCAGTGCTCCGGATGGGGGTAGCTATGGCTACACCTTC. As protein: CSAPDGGSYGYTF.

This clonotype was detected many times. The chain couples TRBV2 to TRBJ1-2; 10 positions match TRBD1. CDR3 length: 14 amino acids. Germline values: CDR1 SNHLY, CDR2 FYNNEI. The V gene end was trimmed by 7 bases and the J gene end by 4 bases; junction bases not matched to a gene: 6. The CDR3 sequence is CASIGTGASYGYTF. In nucleotides, the CDR3 is TGTGCCAGCATCGGGACAGGGGCCTCCTATGGCTACACCTTC.